This T cell receptor beta chain derives from a study of cytomegalovirus exposure and HLA in healthy donors. The study, taken as a whole, reports: With DRB1 most and HLA-C fewest, TCR association rates differed between HLA loci in a later analysis. From TCR beta sequences, most subjects' HLA-A and HLA-B alleles were reportedly predicted accurately. Later analysis identified a missense DCLRE1C variant that was linked to TCR beta V- and J-gene trimming. According to a later analysis, most TCR beta chains associated with CMV appeared HLA-restricted.

The CDR3 extends over 16 amino acids. V was clipped by 3 bases and J by 3 bases; unmatched bases: 4. Germline CDR1 reads LNHNV; CDR2 reads YYDKDF (reference sequence). Regarding this clone: Its antigen is unknown.

13 Jbeta primers and 60 Vbeta primers were used for the PCR. The protocol was immunoSEQ multiplex PCR, while the TCRdb copy is restricted to in-frame clones and leaves out a portion. The sample consists of tens of thousands of clones, about 63% of them appearing once. The TCR comes from a man aged 35-49 years in good health and CMV-seropositive. The source material was PBMCs. This rearrangement joins TRBV15 to TRBJ2-1, with 11 bases aligning to TRBD2. Here the CDR3 DNA reads TGTGCCACCAGCAGGTATCTAGCGGGGGGCTACAATGAGCAGTTCTTC. This sequence encodes CATSRYLAGGYNEQFF.